This T cell receptor (beta chain) derives from a study of blood T cell repertoires in COVID-19. The overall study: Material from acute and convalescent COVID-19 was sourced from the United States, Italy and Spain. Sources were T cells, B-cell-depleted T cells, or PBMCs; the material itself was cDNA or gDNA.

In the original processing: Amplification from reference gene primers served as the basis for estimated nucleated cell counts. Sequenced by immunoSEQ multiplex PCR; TCRdb stores in-frame clones only, minus some. V, J and clone size are taken as reported in that table, and D and trimming were inferred from the DNA itself. The repertoire has some 210,000 clones, 84% of them found once; the top ten carry approximately 5.1%. Germline V gene data show CDR1 as LGHDT and CDR2 as YNNKEL (reference sequence). Trimming took 3 bases from V and 7 from J; bases not matched to a gene: 9. CDR3 size: 15 residues. The chain employs TRBV3-1 (or the pseudogene TRBV3-2) and TRBJ2-5, with 9 positions matching TRBD1. Sequencing input: peripheral blood. The sequence was collected from a woman in her seventies with active or convalescent COVID-19. The CDR3 bases are TGTGCCAGCAGCCATTCGGGACAGGGATGGGGGACCCAGTACTTC. Its translation: CASSHSGQGWGTQYF.